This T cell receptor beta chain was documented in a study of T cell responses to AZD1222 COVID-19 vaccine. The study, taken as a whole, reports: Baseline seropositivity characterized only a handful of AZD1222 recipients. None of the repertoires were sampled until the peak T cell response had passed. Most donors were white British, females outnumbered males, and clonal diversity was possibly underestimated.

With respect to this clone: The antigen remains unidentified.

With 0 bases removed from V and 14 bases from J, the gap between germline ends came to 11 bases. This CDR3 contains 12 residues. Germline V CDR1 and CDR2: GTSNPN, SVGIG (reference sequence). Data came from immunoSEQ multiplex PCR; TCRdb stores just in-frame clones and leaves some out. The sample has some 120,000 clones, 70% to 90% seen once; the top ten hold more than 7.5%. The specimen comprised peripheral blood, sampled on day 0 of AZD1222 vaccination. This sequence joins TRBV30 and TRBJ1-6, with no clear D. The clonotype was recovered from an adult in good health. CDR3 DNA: TGTGCCTGGAGTGTACCGACTTCGTCCCTCCACTTT. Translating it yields CAWSVPTSSLHF.